The clone carrying this T cell receptor (beta chain) was detected once. The data derive from a study of blood T cell repertoires in COVID-19. Study-wide background: Nucleic acid was either cDNA or gDNA, and it came from T cells, B-cell-depleted T cells, or PBMCs.

The repertoire was sequenced with immunoSEQ multiplex PCR; TCRdb's copy has only in-frame clones and lacks some. Of over 200,000 clones in the sample, approximately 80% were seen once. The sequenced material came from peripheral blood. The TCR sequence derives from a woman aged 80 or over with active or convalescent COVID-19.

Written as DNA, the CDR3 is TGTGCCACCAGTGATTTACTTCGGGACAGACCTAACTATGGCTACACCTTC. Translating it yields CATSDLLRDRPNYGYTF. The rearrangement joins TRBV24-1 to TRBJ1-2; 7 bases agree with TRBD1. There are 17 residues in the CDR3. Trimming took 1 base from V and 0 from J; bases not matched to a gene: 7. Germline V gene lookup returns CDR1 KGHDR and CDR2 SFDVKD.